Presented here are 27 T cell receptor beta chains from one specimen sequenced in a study of T cells generated in artificial thymic organoids. Separate semi-nested PCRs amplified TCRalpha and TCRbeta libraries using constant-region reverse primers in TRAC or TRBC. Using its own MiXCR run on the 5' RACE reads, TCRdb lists one record per CDR3 protein. This table has around 2,500 distinct CDR3 sequences, around 11% appearing once. Sequencing was performed on naive CD8+ T cells from the thymus. Subset specified: CD3+TCRalphabeta+CD8SP T cells; for blood, CD45RO-CCR7+ naive CD8+ T cells. These receptors all come from a human donor who gave cord blood stem cells for thymic organoid culture, a cardiac surgery patient who gave postnatal thymus, or a blood donor (not recorded which).

In its sample, this clonotype is medium-sized. The chain links TRBV6-5 to TRBJ1-3; D might be TRBD1 (5 bases). The CDR3 runs to 16 residues. Trimming left V 0 bases short and J 1 base short, with 10 bases between. Germline V lookup: CDR1 MNHEY, CDR2 SVGAGI. The chain's CDR3 is CASSYSGHGSGNTIYF. The DNA for the CDR3 is TGTGCCAGCAGTTACTCGGGGCACGGATCTGGAAACACCATATATTTT.

About this clonotype itself: Given a much more abundant clone one base away, this may be a read error. This chain uses TRBV5-1 with TRBJ2-7; no clear D. V lost 1 base to trimming and J lost 2 bases, with 16 bases between them. This CDR3 region has 16 residues. CDR1 is SGHRS and CDR2 is YFSETQ in the germline V gene. The CDR3 region has the DNA TGCGCCAGCAGCTTGTTGGACCCCATAGGGACCTACGAGCAGTACTTC. This translates into CASSLLDPIGTYEQYF. Using reference TRBV5-1 and TRBJ2-7 for the parts outside the CDR3, the full variable domain is KAGVTQTPRYLIKTRGQQVTLSCSPISGHRSVSWYQQTPGQGLQFLFEYFSETQRNKGNFPGRFSGRQFSNSRSEMNVSTLELGDSALYLCASSLLDPIGTYEQYFGPGTRLTVT.

By frequency in the sample, this clonotype is medium-sized. J is TRBJ1-2 and V is TRBV25-1; TRBD1 might be the D (6 bases). The V gene lost 3 bases and the J gene lost 7 bases, with 9 bases spanning the gap. The V gene's germline CDR1 is MGHDK and CDR2 SYGVNS. The CDR3 runs 12 residues. CDR3 bases: TGTGCCAGCAGTGAGACAGGTTTTGGCTACACCTTC. It is translated as CASSETGFGYTF.

This rearrangement joins TRBV5-1 to TRBJ1-1; D not resolved. Trimming removed 4 bases at V and 1 base at J, with 14 bases between. The germline V gene has CDR1 SGHRS and CDR2 YFSETQ. This CDR3 spans 15 amino acids. CDR3 residues: CASSLTRRKNTEAFF. CDR3 nucleotide sequence: TGCGCCAGCAGCCTCACTCGTCGGAAGAACACTGAAGCTTTCTTT. The full variable domain, its missing parts supplied by reference TRBV5-1 and TRBJ1-1, is KAGVTQTPRYLIKTRGQQVTLSCSPISGHRSVSWYQQTPGQGLQFLFEYFSETQRNKGNFPGRFSGRQFSNSRSEMNVSTLELGDSALYLCASSLTRRKNTEAFFGQGTRLTVV.

The chain joins TRBV27 to TRBJ2-7, with D unclear. CDR1 is MNHEY and CDR2 is SMNVEV in the germline V gene (reference sequence). Trimming took off 7 bases at V and 7 bases at J, with 23 bases between the two ends. This CDR3 is 15 amino acids long. The CDR3 DNA is TGTGCCAGCAATCCGGGCCACCTACCAACCGGGGAGCAGTACTTC. Amino acid sequence: CASNPGHLPTGEQYF.

This chain joins TRBV7-2 and TRBJ1-2; D may be TRBD1 (6 bases). The CDR3 has 15 amino acids. The V gene's germline CDR1 is SGHTA and CDR2 FQGNSA. Trimming removed 2 bases at V and 0 bases at J, with 10 bases between. The CDR3 loop is CASSLFPGANYGYTF. CDR3 sequence (DNA): TGTGCCAGCAGCTTATTCCCAGGGGCTAACTATGGCTACACCTTC.

By share, this clonotype counts as medium-sized (0.01 to 0.1%). The rearrangement joins TRBV20-1 to TRBJ2-1; weak D call: TRBD2 (5 bases). Per germline, CDR1 DFQATT and CDR2 SNEGSKA (reference sequence). The CDR3 runs 12 residues. Deletions cut 6 bases from V and 8 bases from J, with 14 bases between. For the CDR3, the DNA is TGCAGTGCCCCCCTCGGAGGCTATGAGCAGTTCTTC. Translating it yields CSAPLGGYEQFF.

This clonotype is medium-sized in the sample. V gene TRBV12-3 or TRBV12-4 combines with J gene TRBJ2-1; TRBD2 aligns across 10 bases. This CDR3 is built from 15 residues. Trimming removed 6 bases from V and 4 bases from J; junction bases left unmatched: 6. This CDR3 reads CASSPTSGLYNEQFF. The CDR3 region has the DNA TGTGCCAGCAGCCCGACTAGCGGGCTTTACAATGAGCAGTTCTTC.

In regard to this clonotype: A much larger clonotype is one base distant, so this may be a read error. This sequence joins TRBV28 and TRBJ2-4; D unresolved. CDR3 size: 16 residues. The germline CDR1 and CDR2 sequences are MDHEN and SYDVKM. The chain's CDR3 is CAGSPGRRITKNIQYF. The CDR3 DNA follows: TGTGCCGGCAGCCCTGGGCGTCGGATAACCAAAAACATTCAGTACTTC.

This clonotype is classed as medium-sized. V and J are TRBV6-1 and TRBJ1-6; possibly TRBD1 for D (6 bases). CDR3 length: 16 residues. CDR1 and CDR2 (germline): MNHNS, SASEGT. V lost 3 bases and J lost 8, with 17 bases in between. This CDR3 reads CASSDRDTNFDSPLHF. The DNA for the CDR3 is TGTGCCAGCAGTGACCGGGACACGAATTTTGATTCACCCCTCCACTTT.

This clonotype came up a few times. This could be a read error, since a much larger clone is one nucleotide away. The chain employs TRBV6-5 and TRBJ2-1; 10 nucleotides align to TRBD2. CDR1 and CDR2 from the germline V gene are MNHEY and SVGAGI. The CDR3 extends over 15 amino acids. DNA for the CDR3: TGTGCCAGCAGTGCCGGACTAGCGGATTACAATGAGCAGTCCTTC. It specifies CASSAGLADYNEQSF.

This clonotype is judged medium-sized (0.01 to 0.1%). V is TRBV4-1 and J is TRBJ2-5; tentatively, D is TRBD2 (6 bases). Germline V gene sequence: CDR1 MGHRA, CDR2 YSYEKL. The V end lost 1 base, the J end lost 2 bases, and 14 bases lay between the germline ends. This CDR3 has 16 residues. This chain's CDR3 is CASSQGAGNTQETQYF. The CDR3 DNA reads TGCGCCAGCAGCCAAGGGGCGGGGAATACTCAAGAGACCCAGTACTTC.

This chain uses TRBV28 with TRBJ2-3, with D possibly matching TRBD2 (5 bases). This CDR3 is 13 amino acids long. V gave up 2 bases and J gave up 4 bases, with 7 bases separating them. The germline V gene has CDR1 MDHEN and CDR2 SYDVKM. The CDR3 is CASSLHGADTQYF. In DNA form, the CDR3 reads TGTGCCAGCAGTTTACACGGGGCAGATACGCAGTATTTT.

This clonotype qualifies as medium-sized (0.01 to 0.1%). This chain joins TRBV3-1 and TRBJ2-7; D unresolved. The CDR3 length is 15 residues. V lost 0 bases and J lost 2, with 11 bases in between. Germline assignment: CDR1 LGHDT and CDR2 YNNKEL (reference sequence). CDR3 DNA: TGTGCCAGCAGCCAAGACAGATCCCCTACCTACGAGCAGTACTTC. Translation gives CASSQDRSPTYEQYF.

This clonotype was counted a few times. One base away lies a much larger clone, so this may be a sequencing read error. The chain combines TRBV3-1 with TRBJ2-3; D uncertain. The CDR3 is made up of 17 amino acids. Germline assignment: CDR1 LGHDT and CDR2 YNNKEL (reference sequence). This CDR3 is CASGQDLSCGNTDTQYF. The CDR3 nucleotides are TGTGCCAGCGGCCAAGATCTTTCGTGTGGGAACACAGATACGCAGTATTTT.

This clonotype showed up just a few times. V and J are TRBV6-1 and TRBJ2-1, with D perhaps being TRBD1 or TRBD2 (5 bases each). The CDR3 extends over 15 amino acids. The germline V gene encodes CDR1 MNHNS and CDR2 SASEGT. Trimming pared 11 bases from V and 0 bases from J, leaving 17 bases between. The chain's CDR3 is CALGTLPVSYNEQFF. CDR3 nucleotides: TGTGCCTTGGGGACGCTACCAGTCTCCTACAATGAGCAGTTCTTC.

In the case of this clonotype: One base away lies a much larger clone, so this may be a sequencing read error. The CDR3 loop reads CASGTGGCEQYF. In DNA, the CDR3 is TGCGCCAGCGGGACAGGGGGATGCGAGCAGTACTTC. This sequence joins TRBV5-1 and TRBJ2-7, with TRBD1 identical over 11 bases. CDR1 SGHRS and CDR2 YFSETQ come from the germline V gene. CDR3 length: 12 amino acids. V shed 7 bases and J 6 bases; nucleotides not matched to a gene: 3. Full variable domain (remainder filled in from reference TRBV5-1 and TRBJ2-7): KAGVTQTPRYLIKTRGQQVTLSCSPISGHRSVSWYQQTPGQGLQFLFEYFSETQRNKGNFPGRFSGRQFSNSRSEMNVSTLELGDSALYLCASGTGGCEQYFGPGTRLTVT.

This clonotype is categorized as medium-sized. The chain recombines TRBV28 with TRBJ2-1; D remains ambiguous. V gave up 5 bases and J gave up 7 bases, with 15 bases separating them. The CDR3 length is 14 residues. CDR1 and CDR2 (germline): MDHEN, SYDVKM. CDR3 protein: CASSPSPVGNEQFF. CDR3 in DNA: TGTGCCAGCAGTCCGAGCCCCGTGGGAAATGAGCAGTTCTTC.

Sample share makes this clonotype medium-sized (0.01 to 0.1%). The chain uses TRBV27 and TRBJ2-1; 15 bases fit TRBD2. There are 15 residues in the CDR3. Per the germline V gene, CDR1 is MNHEY and CDR2 is SMNVEV (reference sequence). V was clipped by 8 bases and J by 7 bases; unmatched bases: 6. The CDR3 bases are TGTGCCAGCTCCGCGGGGACTAGCGGGAGGAATGAGCAGTTCTTC. Its protein product is CASSAGTSGRNEQFF.

This clonotype ranks as medium-sized. The genes are TRBV9 and TRBJ2-5, with a possible D match to TRBD2 (5 bases). CDR1 and CDR2 (germline): SGDLS, YYNGEE. Trimming stripped 3 bases from V and 3 bases from J, with 12 bases between. The CDR3 is 14 residues long. The CDR3 coding sequence is TGTGCCAGCAGCGCCAGTGGAGCGGAAGAGACCCAGTACTTC. Translating gives CASSASGAEETQYF.

The rearrangement joins TRBV7-9 to TRBJ2-3; the D is unclear. The germline gives CDR1 SEHNR, CDR2 FQNEAQ (reference sequence). This CDR3 has 13 amino acids. Trimming took off 1 base at V and 3 bases at J, with 5 bases between the two ends. DNA for the CDR3: TGTGCCAGCAGCTTAGTACGGACAGATACGCAGTATTTT. Amino acids: CASSLVRTDTQYF.

This clonotype is large within its sample. The chain employs TRBV29-1 and TRBJ1-1; 10 nucleotides align to TRBD1. CDR1 SQVTM and CDR2 ANQGSEA come from the germline V gene. Germline trimming cut 7 bases from V and 6 bases from J; bases unmatched to any gene: 11. This CDR3 region has 14 residues. Written as DNA, the CDR3 is TGCAGCGCAGCCGCCCCGGGACAGGGGCCTGAAGCTTTCTTT. This translates into CSAAAPGQGPEAFF.

V and J are TRBV5-5 and TRBJ2-3; D gene unclear. The CDR3 spans 18 residues. From germline, CDR1 is SGHKS and CDR2 YYEKEE (reference sequence). The ends were cut back, 1 base at V and 5 bases at J, with 23 bases in the middle. The CDR3 DNA reads TGTGCCAGCAGCTTGCCTTTATCTAAGGACGGCTTTAAAGATACGCAGTATTTT. As protein: CASSLPLSKDGFKDTQYF.

This clonotype is labeled medium-sized. The chain combines TRBV24-1 with TRBJ1-5; D gene ambiguous. Trimming removed 5 bases from V and 5 bases from J, with 9 bases in between. CDR1 is KGHDR, CDR2 SFDVKD, per germline. The CDR3 contains 13 residues. The CDR3 DNA sequence: TGTGCCACCAGTGTAGCTGGGTATCAGCCCCAGCATTTT. Translation gives CATSVAGYQPQHF.

By sample share, this clonotype is medium-sized. The V call is TRBV4-1, the J call TRBJ2-3, with D perhaps TRBD2 (5 bases). The germline V gene encodes CDR1 MGHRA and CDR2 YSYEKL. The V end was cut by 8 bases, the J end by 0 bases, with 9 bases between. The CDR3 extends over 13 amino acids. As DNA, the CDR3 is TGCGCCAGCGGGTGGAGGAGCACAGATACGCAGTATTTT. It codes for CASGWRSTDTQYF.

By sample share, this clonotype is medium-sized (0.01 to 0.1%). This chain connects TRBV6-1 to TRBJ1-2; D is unresolved. The CDR3 sequence is 14 residues long. Per germline, CDR1 MNHNS and CDR2 SASEGT. V shed 6 bases and J shed 2 bases, with 13 bases lying between them. The CDR3 DNA reads as TGTGCCAGCAGCGTCCAGCTATGGAACTATGGCTACACCTTC. Protein product: CASSVQLWNYGYTF.

This clonotype counts as medium-sized. The chain combines TRBV28 with TRBJ1-3; the D gene is possibly TRBD1 (6 bases). Deletions cut 2 bases from V and 0 bases from J, with 20 bases between. CDR1 is MDHEN and CDR2 is SYDVKM in the germline V gene. There are 19 residues in the CDR3. DNA for the CDR3: TGTGCCAGCAGTTTACTAAACGAGGGGGTACGGAACTCTGGAAACACCATATATTTT. Translated: CASSLLNEGVRNSGNTIYF.